This entry lists 31 T cell receptor beta chains sequenced from one sample in a study of lymphopenia after photon versus proton radiotherapy. Some clones are missing from TCRdb's copy, which holds only in-frame ones; the method was immunoSEQ multiplex PCR. This sample yields under 75,000 clones, of which 80% to 95% are seen a single time; about 2.2% belongs to the top ten. The sequences come from peripheral blood, collected from a patient treated with photon-based radiotherapy. All receptors come from a woman aged 40-49 years with cholangiocarcinoma.

This rearrangement joins TRBV14 to TRBJ1-4, with D possibly matching TRBD1 (5 bases). Per the germline V gene, CDR1 is SGHDN and CDR2 is FVKESK. Trimming cost V 4 bases and J 1 base, with 10 bases left between them. This CDR3 has 15 residues. The CDR3 is CASSPFQGTNEKLFF. CDR3 nucleotides: TGTGCCAGCAGCCCGTTTCAGGGAACTAATGAAAAACTGTTTTTT.

The rearrangement links TRBV27 to TRBJ1-6, with 9 bases aligning to TRBD1. The CDR3 is made up of 15 amino acids. V was pared by 2 bases and J by 9 bases, with 5 bases of the junction left unmatched. Germline V gene data show CDR1 as MNHEY and CDR2 as SMNVEV (reference sequence). DNA of the CDR3: TGTGCCAGCAGTTTAGGAACAGGGGGCGTTTCACCCCTCCACTTT. It codes for CASSLGTGGVSPLHF.

The chain employs TRBV7-6 and TRBJ1-1; D remains unclear. The V gene lost 7 bases and the J gene lost 1 base, with 13 bases spanning the gap. Germline CDR1 reads SGHVS; CDR2 reads FNYEAQ. This CDR3 is 14 amino acids long. In nucleotides, the CDR3 is TGTGCCAGCACCCTTAATGAAAAGAACACTGAAGCTTTCTTT. Its translation is CASTLNEKNTEAFF.

This rearrangement joins TRBV28 to TRBJ2-7; TRBD2 aligns across 7 bases. The ends lost 2 bases at V and 3 bases at J; junction bases unmatched: 13. Germline V CDR1 and CDR2: MDHEN, SYDVKM. The length of the CDR3 is 17 residues. The CDR3: CASSLTPGGFKRYEQYF. In DNA, the CDR3 is TGTGCCAGCAGTTTAACCCCCGGGGGGTTTAAACGCTACGAGCAGTACTTC. Variable domain in full (rest from reference TRBV28 and TRBJ2-7): DVKVTQSSRYLVKRTGEKVFLECVQDMDHENMFWYRQDPGLGLRLIYFSYDVKMKEKGDIPEGYSVSREKKERFSLILESASTNQTSMYLCASSLTPGGFKRYEQYFGPGTRLTVT.

The J gene is TRBJ2-3, the V gene TRBV6-6; TRBD1 aligns across 9 bases. J lost 5 bases, V lost 4 bases, and 4 bases had no gene match. The germline gives CDR1 MNHNY, CDR2 SVGAGI (reference sequence). The CDR3 is made up of 14 amino acids. The CDR3, as DNA: TGTGCCAGCAGTTTGGGACAGGGAGAAGATACGCAGTATTTT. Its protein product is CASSLGQGEDTQYF.

The chain has TRBV6-5 and TRBJ2-7; 11 nucleotides align to TRBD2. The CDR3 is 15 residues long. Germline V lookup: CDR1 MNHEY, CDR2 SVGAGI. The V and J ends lost 6 bases and 0 bases, in that order; junction bases with no gene match: 4. CDR3 loop: CASRGTSGSSYEQYF. CDR3 nucleotide sequence: TGTGCCAGCAGGGGGACTAGCGGAAGCTCCTACGAGCAGTACTTC.

The chain employs TRBV2 and TRBJ1-1, with a tentative D call TRBD1 (6 bases). V lost 1 base and J 5 bases, leaving 11 bases between the germline ends. CDR3 length: 14 amino acids. Per the germline V gene, CDR1 is SNHLY and CDR2 is FYNNEI. The CDR3 region has the DNA TGTGCCAGCAGTGAAGTGGGGGGGCAAACTGAAGCTTTCTTT. Amino acids: CASSEVGGQTEAFF.

This CDR3 reads CASSLGGPNQPQHF. The CDR3 DNA follows: TGTGCCAGCAGCTTAGGGGGCCCCAATCAGCCCCAGCATTTT. The chain combines TRBV7-3 with TRBJ1-5; D may be TRBD1 (6 bases). Germline-derived CDR1 and CDR2 are SGHTA and FQGTGA. V dropped 2 bases and J dropped 3 bases, with 8 bases sitting between them. CDR3 length equals 14 residues. Full variable domain (missing parts from reference TRBV7-3 and TRBJ1-5): GAGVSQTPSNKVTEKGKYVELRCDPISGHTALYWYRQSLGQGPEFLIYFQGTGAADDSGLPNDRFFAVRPEGSVSTLKIQRTERGDSAVYLCASSLGGPNQPQHFGDGTRLSIL.

There are a few counts of this clone. The rearrangement uses TRBV11-2 and TRBJ2-7; no clear D. The germline V and J ends were trimmed by 8 bases and 0 bases, with 11 bases remaining between them. CDR3 size: 13 residues. CDR1 and CDR2 (germline): SGHAT, FQNNGV. As DNA, the CDR3 is TGTGCCAGCGGATCAGAAGGCTCCTACGAGCAGTACTTC. Residues: CASGSEGSYEQYF.

The V gene is TRBV27, the J gene TRBJ2-7; D remains unclear. Germline CDR1 MNHEY, CDR2 SMNVEV (reference sequence). Trimming removed 6 bases at V and 3 bases at J, with 12 bases between. The CDR3 sequence is 13 residues long. CDR3 in amino acids: CASRQRPGYEQYF. CDR3 in DNA: TGTGCCAGCAGGCAAAGGCCCGGCTACGAGCAGTACTTC.

The gene calls are TRBV28 and TRBJ1-5; 9 bases fit TRBD1. CDR3 length: 17 amino acids. Germline CDR1 MDHEN, CDR2 SYDVKM. With 2 bases clipped from V and 4 bases from J, the junction kept 9 bases outside the gene matches. The CDR3 nucleotides are TGTGCCAGCAGTTTAGCCCCGGGACAGGGAGTGAATCAGCCCCAGCATTTT. Translation: CASSLAPGQGVNQPQHF.

The chain joins TRBV5-4 to TRBJ2-5, with TRBD1 matching over 7 bases. Trimming at V came to 6 bases and at J to 4 bases, leaving 9 bases not matched to a gene. CDR1 and CDR2 (germline): SGHNT, YYREEE (reference sequence). The CDR3 contains 14 residues. For the CDR3, the DNA is TGTGCCAGCATCAGACAGGGAGAGGGAGAGACCCAGTACTTC. Protein: CASIRQGEGETQYF.

The chain couples TRBV7-9 to TRBJ2-1; 7 bases agree with TRBD1. The CDR3 contains 13 residues. V gave up 5 bases and J gave up 5 bases; unmatched junction bases: 3. The germline gives CDR1 SEHNR, CDR2 FQNEAQ (reference sequence). CDR3: CASSRQGDNEQFF. The CDR3 DNA reads as TGTGCCAGCAGCCGACAGGGAGACAATGAGCAGTTCTTC.

The rearrangement uses TRBV7-9 and TRBJ2-3, with 9 bases matching TRBD1. From germline, CDR1 is SEHNR and CDR2 FQNEAQ (reference sequence). The trim removed 5 bases at V and 7 bases at J, leaving 7 bases unmatched. This CDR3 spans 14 amino acids. The CDR3 DNA is TGTGCCAGCAGCCAGTTGGGACAGGGACATACGCAGTATTTT. This sequence encodes CASSQLGQGHTQYF.

J is TRBJ2-5 and V is TRBV20-1; D is perhaps TRBD1 (5 bases). Germline V lookup: CDR1 DFQATT, CDR2 SNEGSKA (reference sequence). The CDR3 sequence is 10 residues long. Trimming pared 6 bases from V and 5 bases from J, leaving 7 bases between. The CDR3 loop reads CSAYRETQYF. In nucleotides, the CDR3 is TGCAGTGCCTACAGGGAGACCCAGTACTTC.

This rearrangement joins TRBV30 to TRBJ1-4; D may be TRBD1 (5 bases). Looked up from germline, CDR1 is GTSNPN and CDR2 is SVGIG (reference sequence). The CDR3 consists of 15 residues. The ends were cut back, 0 bases at V and 2 bases at J, with 10 bases in the middle. The CDR3 sequence is CAWSVPGLTNEKLFF. Written as DNA, the CDR3 is TGTGCCTGGAGTGTACCAGGGCTCACTAATGAAAAACTGTTTTTT.

V usage is TRBV18 and J usage is TRBJ2-7; D is ambiguous. Germline values: CDR1 KGHSH, CDR2 LQKENI. Between the trimmed V and J ends, which lost 3 bases and 3 bases, there was a span of 9 bases. This CDR3 is 13 amino acids long. CDR3 loop: CASSPALFYEQYF. The CDR3 nucleotides read TGTGCCAGCTCACCGGCCCTCTTCTACGAGCAGTACTTC.

V is TRBV21-1 and J is TRBJ1-4. TRBV21-1 is a pseudogene. There are 15 residues in the CDR3. CDR3 loop: CASSSQRRTNEKLFF. The CDR3 DNA sequence: TGTGCCAGCAGCTCCCAACGGCGAACTAATGAAAAACTGTTTTTT.

This clone was observed a few times. The chain uses TRBV11-2 and TRBJ1-2; D unclear. The CDR3 spans 15 residues. V lost 5 bases and J 5 bases, leaving 18 bases between the germline ends. CDR1 and CDR2 (germline): SGHAT, FQNNGV. The CDR3 bases are TGTGCCAGCAGCCCCGAGGGCGGAGGAGGATATGGCTACACCTTC. As protein: CASSPEGGGGYGYTF.

V gene TRBV7-2 combines with J gene TRBJ2-5; 10 nucleotides align to TRBD2. The ends lost 5 bases at V and 5 bases at J; junction bases unmatched: 8. CDR3 size: 15 residues. Germline CDR1 SGHTA, CDR2 FQGNSA. The CDR3 loop is CASSLIAGGGETQYF. CDR3 coding DNA: TGTGCCAGCAGCCTTATAGCGGGAGGAGGTGAGACCCAGTACTTC.

This clone was seen only a few times. The chain is built from TRBV6-5 and TRBJ1-2, with TRBD1 as a possible D gene (6 bases). The CDR3 is made up of 14 amino acids. Germline CDR1 is MNHEY and CDR2 is SVGAGI. The V gene lost 8 bases and the J gene lost 2 bases, with 15 bases spanning the gap. The CDR3: CASGVTGPNYGYTF. CDR3 nucleotide sequence: TGTGCCAGCGGAGTCACAGGGCCGAACTATGGCTACACCTTC.

This chain joins TRBV18 and TRBJ1-3; D might be TRBD1 (5 bases). Trimming pared 3 bases from V and 4 bases from J, leaving 10 bases between. Germline V gives CDR1 KGHSH, CDR2 LQKENI. The CDR3 length is 14 residues. The CDR3 reads CASSPGARGNTIYF. For the CDR3, the DNA is TGTGCCAGCTCACCCGGGGCGCGAGGAAACACCATATATTTT.

CDR3 sequence (DNA): TGCGCCAGCAGCCAAGAGGCGGGGAGGAGGAACACTGAAGCTTTCTTT. It is translated as CASSQEAGRRNTEAFF. This chain joins TRBV4-3 and TRBJ1-1; D gene uncertain. This CDR3 comprises 16 residues. V lost 0 bases to trimming and J lost 1 base, with 12 bases between them. CDR1 and CDR2 (germline): LGHNA, YSLEER.

The chain links TRBV5-1 to TRBJ1-4; no firm D call. This CDR3 contains 14 residues. Germline values: CDR1 SGHRS, CDR2 YFSETQ. V was shortened by 6 bases and J by 7 bases, with 16 bases between the two germline ends. The CDR3 here is CASTSGVKSEKLFF. The CDR3 region has the DNA TGCGCCAGCACCTCCGGGGTAAAAAGTGAAAAACTGTTTTTT.

Here the CDR3 reads CASSGDLTGTTYEQYF. The DNA of the CDR3 is TGTGCCAGCAGCGGAGACCTAACCGGGACCACCTACGAGCAGTACTTC. The chain recombines TRBV9 with TRBJ2-7; D is possibly TRBD1 or TRBD2 (5 bases each). V shed 3 bases and J shed 2 bases, with 18 bases lying between them. Germline V lookup: CDR1 SGDLS, CDR2 YYNGEE. The CDR3 totals 16 residues.

This sequence joins TRBV19 and TRBJ2-2; 12 bases agree with TRBD2. CDR3 size: 17 residues. Germline values: CDR1 LNHDA, CDR2 SQIVND (reference sequence). V lost 5 bases, J lost 3 bases, and 7 bases stayed unmatched. Written as DNA, the CDR3 is TGTGCCAGTAGTCAACTAGCGGGGGGTCGCGACACCGGGGAGCTGTTTTTT. Translated, it gives CASSQLAGGRDTGELFF.

The chain recombines TRBV6-5 with TRBJ2-1; a possible D gene is TRBD1 (6 bases). This CDR3 is built from 15 residues. V was cut by 5 bases and J by 1 base, with 12 bases left in between. The germline V gene has CDR1 MNHEY and CDR2 SVGAGI. CDR3: CASSHREFSYNEQFF. Written as DNA, the CDR3 is TGTGCCAGCAGTCACAGGGAATTTTCCTACAATGAGCAGTTCTTC.

V is TRBV2 and J is TRBJ2-7; 7 positions match TRBD1. After removal of 3 bases from V and 5 bases from J, the junction contained 13 bases not matched to a gene. Looked up from germline, CDR1 is SNHLY and CDR2 is FYNNEI. CDR3 length: 16 amino acids. The CDR3 bases are TGTGCCAGCAGTGATTGGCGGCTAGGGGGCAGGAACGAGCAGTACTTC. As protein: CASSDWRLGGRNEQYF. The full variable domain, rest sourced from reference TRBV2 and TRBJ2-7, is EPEVTQTPSHQVTQMGQEVILRCVPISNHLYFYWYRQILGQKVEFLVSFYNNEISEKSEIFDDQFSVERPDGSNFTLKIRSTKLEDSAMYFCASSDWRLGGRNEQYFGPGTRLTVT.

The genes are TRBV7-2 and TRBJ2-1; 13 bases map to TRBD2. Losses at the gene ends were 1 base for V and 6 bases for J; bases not matched to a gene: 3. This CDR3 contains 16 residues. Germline CDR1 and CDR2: SGHTA and FQGNSA. CDR3 coding DNA: TGTGCCAGCAGCTTAGTGGGGACTAGCGGGACCAATGAGCAGTTCTTC. Amino acid sequence: CASSLVGTSGTNEQFF.

The chain couples TRBV6-9 to TRBJ1-2, with TRBD1 matching over 7 bases. V dropped 6 bases and J dropped 8; count of bases not matched to a gene: 15. Per germline, CDR1 MNHGY and CDR2 SVAAGI. This CDR3 region has 15 residues. The CDR3 DNA follows: TGTGCCAGCAGCCCCCCACCCAGGGGGAGTAGGGGCTACACCTTC. It specifies CASSPPPRGSRGYTF.

This chain connects TRBV15 to TRBJ2-7; possibly TRBD1 for D (5 bases). The V end was cut by 0 bases, the J end by 7 bases, with 19 bases between. From germline, CDR1 is LNHNV and CDR2 YYDKDF (reference sequence). The CDR3 loop spans 16 amino acids. The CDR3 bases are TGTGCCACCAGCAGAGATTTTCGGTTCGGACAACCGGAGCAGTACTTC. Amino acids: CATSRDFRFGQPEQYF.